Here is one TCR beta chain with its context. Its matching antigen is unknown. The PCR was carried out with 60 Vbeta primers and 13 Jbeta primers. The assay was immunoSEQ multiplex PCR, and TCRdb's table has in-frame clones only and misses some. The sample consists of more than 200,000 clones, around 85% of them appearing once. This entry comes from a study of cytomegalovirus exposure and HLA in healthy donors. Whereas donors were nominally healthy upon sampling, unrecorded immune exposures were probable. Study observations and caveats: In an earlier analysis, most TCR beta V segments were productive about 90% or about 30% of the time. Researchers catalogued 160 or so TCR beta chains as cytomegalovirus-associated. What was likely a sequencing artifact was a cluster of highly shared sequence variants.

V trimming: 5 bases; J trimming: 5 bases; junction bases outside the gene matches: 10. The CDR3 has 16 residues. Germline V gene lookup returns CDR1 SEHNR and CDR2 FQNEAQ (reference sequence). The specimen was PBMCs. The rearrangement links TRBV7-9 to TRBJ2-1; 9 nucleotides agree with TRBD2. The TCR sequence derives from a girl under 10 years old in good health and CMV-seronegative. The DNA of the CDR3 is TGTGCCAGCAGCGAATCTAGCGGGGCGTTAGACAATGAGCAGTTCTTC. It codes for CASSESSGALDNEQFF.